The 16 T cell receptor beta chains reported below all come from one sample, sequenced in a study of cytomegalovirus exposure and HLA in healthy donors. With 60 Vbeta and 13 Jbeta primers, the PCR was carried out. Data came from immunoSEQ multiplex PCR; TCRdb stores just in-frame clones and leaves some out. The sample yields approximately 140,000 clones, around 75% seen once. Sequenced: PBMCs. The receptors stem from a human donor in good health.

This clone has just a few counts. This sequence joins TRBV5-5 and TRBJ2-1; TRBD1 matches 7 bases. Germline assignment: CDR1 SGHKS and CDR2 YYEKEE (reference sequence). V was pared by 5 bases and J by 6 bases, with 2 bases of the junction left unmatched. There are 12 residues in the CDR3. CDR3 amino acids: CASSRQGNEQFF. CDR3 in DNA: TGTGCCAGCAGTCGACAGGGCAATGAGCAGTTCTTC.

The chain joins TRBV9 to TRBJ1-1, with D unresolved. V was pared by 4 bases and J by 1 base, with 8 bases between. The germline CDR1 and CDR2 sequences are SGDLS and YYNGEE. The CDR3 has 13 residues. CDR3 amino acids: CASSPTGNTEAFF. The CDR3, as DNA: TGTGCCAGCAGCCCTACGGGGAACACTGAAGCTTTCTTT.

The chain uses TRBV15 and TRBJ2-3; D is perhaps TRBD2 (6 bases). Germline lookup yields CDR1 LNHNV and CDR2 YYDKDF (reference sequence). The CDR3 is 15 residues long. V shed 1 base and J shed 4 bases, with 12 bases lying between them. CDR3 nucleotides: TGTGCCACCAGCAGAGTCCCCGGGGGATCAGATACGCAGTATTTT. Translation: CATSRVPGGSDTQYF.

CDR3 protein: CASSLGGTGYNSPLHF. CDR3 DNA: TGTGCCAGCAGTTTAGGCGGGACCGGCTATAATTCACCCCTCCACTTT. V and J are TRBV27 and TRBJ1-6, with D possibly matching TRBD1 (5 bases). The CDR3 loop spans 16 amino acids. Germline-derived CDR1 and CDR2 are MNHEY and SMNVEV (reference sequence). The V end lost 2 bases, the J end lost 3 bases, and 11 bases lay between the germline ends.

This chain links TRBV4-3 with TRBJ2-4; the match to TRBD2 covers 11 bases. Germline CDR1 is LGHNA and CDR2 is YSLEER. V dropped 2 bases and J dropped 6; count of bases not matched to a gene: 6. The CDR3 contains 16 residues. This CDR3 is CASSQSTGTSGNIQYF. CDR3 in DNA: TGCGCCAGCAGCCAATCCACCGGGACTAGCGGAAACATTCAGTACTTC.

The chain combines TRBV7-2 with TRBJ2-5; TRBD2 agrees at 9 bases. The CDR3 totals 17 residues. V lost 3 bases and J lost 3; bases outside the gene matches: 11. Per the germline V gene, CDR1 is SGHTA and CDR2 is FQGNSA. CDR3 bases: TGTGCCAGCAGCTTGTCCCCGCGGGGGGGCGGGGAAGAGACCCAGTACTTC. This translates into CASSLSPRGGGEETQYF.

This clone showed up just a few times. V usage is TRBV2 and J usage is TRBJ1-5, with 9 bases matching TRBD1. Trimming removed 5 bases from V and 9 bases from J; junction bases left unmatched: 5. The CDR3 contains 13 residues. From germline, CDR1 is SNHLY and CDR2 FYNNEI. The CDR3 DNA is TGTGCCAGCAGTACAGGGGGCGGAGGGCCCCAGCATTTT. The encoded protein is CASSTGGGGPQHF. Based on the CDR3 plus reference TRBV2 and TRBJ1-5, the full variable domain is EPEVTQTPSHQVTQMGQEVILRCVPISNHLYFYWYRQILGQKVEFLVSFYNNEISEKSEIFDDQFSVERPDGSNFTLKIRSTKLEDSAMYFCASSTGGGGPQHFGDGTRLSIL.

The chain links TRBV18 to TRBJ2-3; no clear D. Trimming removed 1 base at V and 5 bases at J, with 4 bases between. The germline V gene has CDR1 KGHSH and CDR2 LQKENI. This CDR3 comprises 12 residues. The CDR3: CASSPLLDTQYF. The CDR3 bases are TGTGCCAGCTCACCACTCTTAGATACGCAGTATTTT.

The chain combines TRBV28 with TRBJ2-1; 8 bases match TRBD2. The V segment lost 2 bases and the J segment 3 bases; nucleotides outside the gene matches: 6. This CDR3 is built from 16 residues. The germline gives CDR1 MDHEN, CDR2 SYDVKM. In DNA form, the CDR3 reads TGTGCCAGCAGTTTACCGAGACTAGCGAACTACAATGAGCAGTTCTTC. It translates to CASSLPRLANYNEQFF.

The CDR3 coding sequence is TGTGCCAGCAGCCCATTGACAGGACCGGCCTATGGCTACACCTTC. Its protein is CASSPLTGPAYGYTF. The chain carries TRBV7-8 and TRBJ1-2; tentatively, D is TRBD1 (6 bases). V dropped 5 bases and J dropped 4 bases, with 17 bases sitting between them. The CDR3 runs to 15 residues. CDR1 and CDR2 from the germline V gene are SGHVS and FQNEAQ.

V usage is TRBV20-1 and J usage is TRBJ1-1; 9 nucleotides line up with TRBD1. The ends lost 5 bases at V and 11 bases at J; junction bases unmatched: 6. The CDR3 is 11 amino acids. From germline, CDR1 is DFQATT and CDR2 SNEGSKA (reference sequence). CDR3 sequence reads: CSAAQGAFAFF. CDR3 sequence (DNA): TGCAGTGCTGCACAGGGGGCGTTTGCTTTCTTT.

CDR3 loop: CASSQGRGITGELFF. CDR3 in DNA: TGCGCCAGCAGCCAAGGGCGGGGGATTACCGGGGAGCTGTTTTTT. The V gene is TRBV4-3, the J gene TRBJ2-2, with TRBD2 identical over 7 bases. V shed 1 base and J 5 bases; nucleotides not matched to a gene: 4. Per the germline V gene, CDR1 is LGHNA and CDR2 is YSLEER. The CDR3 is 15 residues long.

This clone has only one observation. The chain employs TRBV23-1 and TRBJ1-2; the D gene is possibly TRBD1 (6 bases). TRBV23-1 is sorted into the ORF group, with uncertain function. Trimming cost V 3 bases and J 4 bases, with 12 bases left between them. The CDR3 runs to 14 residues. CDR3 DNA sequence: TGCGCCAGCAGTCACCACCCGGACAGCTATGGCTACACCTTC. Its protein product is CASSHHPDSYGYTF.

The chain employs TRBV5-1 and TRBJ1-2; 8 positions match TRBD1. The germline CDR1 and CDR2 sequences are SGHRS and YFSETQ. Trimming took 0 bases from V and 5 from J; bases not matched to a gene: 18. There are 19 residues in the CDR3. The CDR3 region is CASSLVAQDRASFSYGYTF. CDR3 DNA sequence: TGCGCCAGCAGCTTGGTTGCGCAGGACAGGGCAAGCTTTTCGTATGGCTACACCTTC.

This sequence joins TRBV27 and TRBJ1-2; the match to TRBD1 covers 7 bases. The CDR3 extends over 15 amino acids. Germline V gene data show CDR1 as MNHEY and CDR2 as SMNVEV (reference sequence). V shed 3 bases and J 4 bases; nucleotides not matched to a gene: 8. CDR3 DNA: TGTGCCAGCAGTTTGGGAACAGGGGCCTCCTATGGCTACACCTTC. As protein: CASSLGTGASYGYTF.

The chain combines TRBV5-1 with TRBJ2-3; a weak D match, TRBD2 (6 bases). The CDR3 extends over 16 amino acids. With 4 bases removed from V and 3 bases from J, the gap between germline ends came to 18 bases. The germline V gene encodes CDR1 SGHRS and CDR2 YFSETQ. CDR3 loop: CASSPAGGRHTDTQYF. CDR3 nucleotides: TGCGCCAGCAGCCCCGCCGGGGGTAGGCATACAGATACGCAGTATTTT. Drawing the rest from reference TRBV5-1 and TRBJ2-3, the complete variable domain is KAGVTQTPRYLIKTRGQQVTLSCSPISGHRSVSWYQQTPGQGLQFLFEYFSETQRNKGNFPGRFSGRQFSNSRSEMNVSTLELGDSALYLCASSPAGGRHTDTQYFGPGTRLTVL.